Listed below are T cell receptor beta chains from one sample, sequenced in a study of blood T cell repertoires in COVID-19. Assay used: immunoSEQ multiplex PCR; TCRdb lists only in-frame clones, some missing. The table records more than 150,000 clones, roughly four fifths of them present only once. Material for sequencing was peripheral blood. These receptors were obtained from a man in his forties or fifties who had recovered from COVID-19. The CDR3 runs from the conserved cysteine through the conserved F or W. D genes are given only for firm matches. Only some rows state a clone size, as once, few, many or a class for expanded clones.

>TRBJ2-7|TRBD2|TRBV4-2|-
CASSISPSGTYEQYF
TGTGCCAGCAGCATCTCCCCTAGCGGGACCTACGAGCAGTACTTC
>TRBJ2-5|TRBD2|TRBV11-2|-
CASSPTNPGLAETQYF
TGTGCCAGCAGCCCGACGAACCCGGGACTAGCAGAGACCCAGTACTTC
>TRBJ2-7|-|TRBV27|-
CASSNNYEQYF
TGTGCCAGCAGTAACAACTACGAGCAGTACTTC
>TRBJ2-7|TRBD2|TRBV3-1/TRBV3-2|-
CASSQAGGIPTSEQYF
TGTGCCAGCAGCCAAGCGGGAGGGATCCCAACGAGCGAGCAGTACTTC
>TRBJ1-4|-|TRBV15|-
CATSRDGKTGTDEKLFF
TGTGCCACCAGCAGAGATGGAAAAACAGGGACGGATGAAAAACTGTTTTTT
>TRBJ2-7|TRBD1|TRBV24-1|-
CATSMGQDAYEQYF
TGTGCCACCAGTATGGGACAGGACGCCTACGAGCAGTACTTC
>TRBJ1-6|TRBD1|TRBV7-2|-
CASSRRQGRNSPLHF
TGTGCCAGCAGCCGTCGACAGGGGCGAAATTCACCCCTCCACTTT
>TRBJ2-5|TRBD1|TRBV5-4|-
CASSLRQGGETQYF
TGTGCCAGCAGCCTGCGACAGGGGGGAGAGACCCAGTACTTC
>TRBJ1-1|-|TRBV6-5|-
CATKVGFTNTEAFF
TGTGCCACTAAGGTCGGGTTCACGAACACTGAAGCTTTCTTT
>TRBJ1-5|TRBD1|TRBV25-1|-
CASSETGRNQPQHF
TGTGCCAGCAGTGAGACAGGGAGAAATCAGCCCCAGCATTTT
>TRBJ1-1|-|TRBV6-5|-
CASSYWRNTEAFF
TGTGCCAGCAGTTATTGGAGGAACACTGAAGCTTTCTTT
>TRBJ2-5|-|TRBV11-3|-
CASSLRTSPSGKETQYF
TGTGCCAGCAGCTTAAGGACCTCCCCGTCGGGAAAAGAGACCCAGTACTTC
>TRBJ2-7|TRBD2|TRBV7-9|-
CASSLATSGRAEQYF
TGTGCCAGCAGCTTAGCAACTAGCGGGAGGGCCGAGCAGTACTTC
>TRBJ2-1|-|TRBV2|-
CASSDFPINEQFF
TGTGCCAGCAGTGATTTCCCAATCAATGAGCAGTTCTTC
>TRBJ2-7|TRBD2|TRBV28|-
CASSLDAGVVYEQYF
TGTGCCAGCAGTTTAGACGCGGGAGTGGTCTACGAGCAGTACTTC
>TRBJ2-1|-|TRBV2|-
CASSELWSSYNEQFF
TGTGCCAGCAGTGAATTGTGGAGCTCCTACAATGAGCAGTTCTTC
>TRBJ2-7|TRBD2|TRBV28|-
CASSLSGLAGGREQYF
TGTGCCAGCAGTTTATCCGGACTAGCGGGAGGGCGGGAGCAGTACTTC
>TRBJ1-2|TRBD1|TRBV5-4|-
CASSIPGQGAANYGYTF
TGTGCCAGCAGCATACCGGGACAGGGGGCGGCTAACTATGGCTACACCTTC
>TRBJ1-2|TRBD1|TRBV28|-
CASSYGQGARGYTF
TGTGCCAGCAGTTACGGACAGGGGGCGAGAGGCTACACCTTC
>TRBJ1-2|-|TRBV7-9|few
CASSKDSYGYTF
TGTGCCAGCAGCAAAGACAGCTATGGCTACACCTTC
>TRBJ2-7|-|TRBV5-8|-
CASSSGRRDHSYEQYF
TGTGCCAGCAGCTCTGGTCGGCGGGACCACTCCTACGAGCAGTACTTC
>TRBJ2-5|-|TRBV6-2/TRBV6-3|-
CASSWARETQYF
TGTGCCAGCAGTTGGGCAAGGGAGACCCAGTACTTC
>TRBJ1-6|TRBD1|TRBV28|-
CASSSPRGPGNSPLHF
TGTGCCAGCAGTTCACCCAGGGGGCCGGGGAATTCACCCCTCCACTTT
>TRBJ2-6|-|TRBV7-9|-
CASNLDISGANVLTF
TGTGCCAGCAACTTAGACATCTCTGGGGCCAACGTCCTGACTTTC
>TRBJ2-1|-|TRBV28|few
CASSLQVQNEQFF
TGTGCCAGCAGTTTACAGGTACAAAATGAGCAGTTCTTC
>TRBJ1-6|TRBD1|TRBV20-1|-
CSASDPGQGWDNSPLHF
TGCAGTGCTAGTGATCCGGGACAGGGGTGGGATAATTCACCCCTCCACTTT
>TRBJ2-3|TRBD1|TRBV28|-
CASSTTGQGLITDTQYF
TGTGCCAGCAGTACAACGGGACAGGGGTTAATCACAGATACGCAGTATTTT
>TRBJ1-2|TRBD1|TRBV5-1|-
CASSLEPGQGYGYTF
TGCGCCAGCAGCCTCGAACCGGGACAGGGTTATGGCTACACCTTC
>TRBJ2-3|TRBD2|TRBV6-2/TRBV6-3|-
CASSYGGSGISDTQYF
TGTGCCAGCAGTTACGGTGGTAGCGGGATATCAGATACGCAGTATTTT
>TRBJ2-1|TRBD2|TRBV28|-
CASSRLAEYNEQFF
TGTGCCAGCAGTAGACTAGCGGAGTACAATGAGCAGTTCTTC
>TRBJ1-5|-|TRBV19|-
CASKAAGSQISNQPQHF
TGTGCCAGTAAGGCGGCGGGCAGCCAAATAAGCAATCAGCCCCAGCATTTT
>TRBJ2-3|-|TRBV6-4|-
CASRPGQGVGTDTQYF
TGTGCCAGCAGACCAGGACAAGGAGTAGGCACAGATACGCAGTATTTT